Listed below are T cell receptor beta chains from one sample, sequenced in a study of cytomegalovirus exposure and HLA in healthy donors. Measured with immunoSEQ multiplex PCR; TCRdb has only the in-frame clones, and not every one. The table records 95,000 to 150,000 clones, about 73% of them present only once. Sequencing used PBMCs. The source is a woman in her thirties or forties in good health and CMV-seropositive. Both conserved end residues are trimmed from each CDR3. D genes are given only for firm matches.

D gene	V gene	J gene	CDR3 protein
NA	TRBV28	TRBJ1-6	ASSFTTVNSPLH
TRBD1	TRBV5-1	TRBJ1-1	ASSREGAVLVDGTEAF
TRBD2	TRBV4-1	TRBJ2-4	ASSQGGTSGGVAKNIQY
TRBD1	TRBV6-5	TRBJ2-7	ASRMGQASYEQY
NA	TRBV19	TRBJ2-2	ASSGRAGELF
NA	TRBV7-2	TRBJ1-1	ASSFLRMNTEAF
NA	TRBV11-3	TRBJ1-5	ASSPAGGPRNQPQH
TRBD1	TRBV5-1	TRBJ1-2	ASSSMDRGAGYT
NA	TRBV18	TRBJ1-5	ASSPPTGAGQPQH
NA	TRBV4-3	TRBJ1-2	ASSQDLGLPGYT
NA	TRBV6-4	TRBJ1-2	ASSEEHQASYGYT
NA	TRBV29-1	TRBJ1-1	SVVSGVRTEAF
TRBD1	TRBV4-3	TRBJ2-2	ASSQQSSGQINTGELF
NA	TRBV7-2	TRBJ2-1	ASSFRRALEQF
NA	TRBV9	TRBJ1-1	ASSLLGASTEAF
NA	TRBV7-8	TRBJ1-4	ASSLVRSNEKLF
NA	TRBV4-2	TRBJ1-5	ASSQSAVVYGDQPQH
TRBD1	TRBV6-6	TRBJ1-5	ASSLRTGEVQPQH
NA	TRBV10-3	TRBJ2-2	AISEVPGSGELF
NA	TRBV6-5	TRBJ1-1	ASSRGNTEAF
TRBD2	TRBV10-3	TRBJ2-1	AISGLAGGDREQF
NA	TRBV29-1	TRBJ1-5	SVRVPNQPQH
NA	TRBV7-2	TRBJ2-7	ASSLEPGTYEQY
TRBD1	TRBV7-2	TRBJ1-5	ASSNTGGGQPQH
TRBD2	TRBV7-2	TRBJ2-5	ASSSGLAGGGQETQY
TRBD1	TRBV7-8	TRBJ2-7	ASSPDRAGYEQY
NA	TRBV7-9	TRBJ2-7	ASSLKGGYEQY
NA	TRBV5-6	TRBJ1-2	ASSLGPSGLDGYT
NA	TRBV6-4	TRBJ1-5	ASSELNGQPQH
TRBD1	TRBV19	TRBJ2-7	ASSARDRGGEQY
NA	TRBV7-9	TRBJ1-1	ASSLLTGINTEAF
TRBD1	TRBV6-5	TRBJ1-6	ASSRDRGNSPLH
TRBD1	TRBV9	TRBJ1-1	ASSAGGTEITEAF
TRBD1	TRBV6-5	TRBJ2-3	ASSHLEGAGDTQY
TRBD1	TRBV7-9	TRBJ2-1	ASSPQGTRSYNEQF
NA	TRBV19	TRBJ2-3	ASRRATGRDTQY
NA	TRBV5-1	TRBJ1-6	ASSLATGEFTLH
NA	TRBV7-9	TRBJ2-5	ASSVDIWETQY
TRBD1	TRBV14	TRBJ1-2	ASSQDWGSEDRGAGT
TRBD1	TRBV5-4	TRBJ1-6	ASSLGQGGSSPLH
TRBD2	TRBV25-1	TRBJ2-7	ASSDRGYRAGGIYEQY